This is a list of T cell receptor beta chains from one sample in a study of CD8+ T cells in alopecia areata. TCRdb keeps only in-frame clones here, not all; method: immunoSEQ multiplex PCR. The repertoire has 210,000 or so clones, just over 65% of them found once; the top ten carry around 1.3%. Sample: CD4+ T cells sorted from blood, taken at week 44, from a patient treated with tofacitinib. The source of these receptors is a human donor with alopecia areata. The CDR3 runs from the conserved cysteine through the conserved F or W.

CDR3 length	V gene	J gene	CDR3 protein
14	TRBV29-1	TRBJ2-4	CSVKDRGNKNIQYF
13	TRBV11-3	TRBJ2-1	CASSLMGGHEQFF
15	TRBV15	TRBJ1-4	CATSREGATNEKLFF
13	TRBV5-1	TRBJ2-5	CASSSPGAETQYF
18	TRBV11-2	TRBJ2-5	CASSLSRGGLTAQETQYF
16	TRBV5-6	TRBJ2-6	CASSRDRGPGANVLTF
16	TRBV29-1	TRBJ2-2	CSVVLEGARNTGELFF
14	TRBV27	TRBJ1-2	CASRPTGGFGGYTF
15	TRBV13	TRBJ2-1	CASSFRRGDYNEQFF
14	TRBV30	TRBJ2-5	CAWSVLLATETQYF
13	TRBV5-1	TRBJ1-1	CASSFTGSTEAFF
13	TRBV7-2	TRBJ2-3	CASSPTQGYTQYF
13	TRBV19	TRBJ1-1	CASSKGPQSEAFF
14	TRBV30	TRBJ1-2	CAWRLLQGNYGYTF
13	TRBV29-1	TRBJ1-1	CSARGGPNTEAFF
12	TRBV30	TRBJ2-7	CAWSTGGGEQYF
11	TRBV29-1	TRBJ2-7	CSVWGPYEQYF
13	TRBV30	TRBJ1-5	CAWSGGAGQPQHF
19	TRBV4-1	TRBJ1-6	CASSPHYQLTGVYNSPLHF
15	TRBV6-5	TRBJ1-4	CASSYSGQGNEKLFF
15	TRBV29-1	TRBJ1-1	CSVVSPPGLNTEAFF
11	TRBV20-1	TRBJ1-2	CSAGAGYGYTF
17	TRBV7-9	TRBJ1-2	CASSLVLRAGVHEGYTF
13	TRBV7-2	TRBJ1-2	CASSLLDRAGYTF
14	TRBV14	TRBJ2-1	CASSRPGGGRRQFF
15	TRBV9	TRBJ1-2	CASSVGTGGDYGYTF
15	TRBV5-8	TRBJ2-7	CASSPEFERSYEQYF
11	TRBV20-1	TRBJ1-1	CSAGPRTEAFF
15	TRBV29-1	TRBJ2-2	CSVSTGFVRAGELFF
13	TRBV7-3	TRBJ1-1	CASSLSGGTEAFF
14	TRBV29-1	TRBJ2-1	CSVEVAGLGGEQFF
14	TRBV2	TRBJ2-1	CASRGDRGFDEQFF
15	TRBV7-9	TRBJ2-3	CASSSGRGASDTQYF
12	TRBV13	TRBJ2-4	CASSFSKNIQYF
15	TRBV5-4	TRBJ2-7	CASSLASGANYEQYF
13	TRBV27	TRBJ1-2	CASSRGLSYGYTF
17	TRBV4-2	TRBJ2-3	CASSPEVVAGGPDTQYF